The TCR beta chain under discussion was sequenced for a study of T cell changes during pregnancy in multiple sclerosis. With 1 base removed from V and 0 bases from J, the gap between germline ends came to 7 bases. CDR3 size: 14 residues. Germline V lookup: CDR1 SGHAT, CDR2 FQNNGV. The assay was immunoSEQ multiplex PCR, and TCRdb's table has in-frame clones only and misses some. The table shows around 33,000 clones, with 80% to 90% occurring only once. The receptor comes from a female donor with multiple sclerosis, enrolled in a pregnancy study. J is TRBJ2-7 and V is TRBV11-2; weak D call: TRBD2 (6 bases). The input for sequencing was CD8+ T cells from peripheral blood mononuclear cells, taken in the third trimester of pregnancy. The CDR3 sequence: CASSLGAGSYEQYF. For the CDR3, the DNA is TGTGCCAGCAGCTTAGGAGCGGGCTCCTACGAGCAGTACTTC.